The 24 T cell receptor beta chains below all came from one sample that was sequenced in a study of CD8+ T cells in alopecia areata. Once RNA had been extracted, it was reverse transcribed into cDNA to act as the sequencing template. Assay used: immunoSEQ multiplex PCR; TCRdb lists only in-frame clones, some missing. The sample has roughly 180,000 clones; roughly 59% are singletons. The input for sequencing was CD4+ T cells sorted from blood, taken at week 0. The origin of the receptors is a human donor with alopecia areata.

Points on this clone: The sample carries other DNA sequences with the same CDR3. The chain recombines TRBV29-1 with TRBJ1-1; D gene ambiguous. This CDR3 comprises 11 residues. Trimming removed 6 bases at V and 1 base at J, with 6 bases between. The germline gives CDR1 SQVTM, CDR2 ANQGSEA. CDR3 nucleotides: TGCAGCGTCTCAGAGAACACTGAAGCTTTCTTT. Residues: CSVSENTEAFF.

The V and J genes are TRBV15 and TRBJ2-6; no clear D gene. The CDR3 is made up of 15 amino acids. V lost 0 bases, J lost 0 bases, and 3 bases lay in between. Germline CDR1 is LNHNV and CDR2 is YYDKDF (reference sequence). Here the CDR3 reads CATSREFSGANVLTF. In DNA form, the CDR3 reads TGTGCCACCAGCAGAGAGTTCTCTGGGGCCAACGTCCTGACTTTC.

The gene calls are TRBV7-2 and TRBJ2-7, with D unresolved. Germline V lookup: CDR1 SGHTA, CDR2 FQGNSA. The V gene lost 4 bases and the J gene lost 6 bases, with 13 bases spanning the gap. The CDR3 is 13 amino acids. CDR3: CASSSTRMGEQYF. Here the CDR3 DNA reads TGTGCCAGCAGCTCGACGAGGATGGGCGAGCAGTACTTC.

V and J are TRBV11-2 and TRBJ2-3, with D perhaps TRBD2 (5 bases). This CDR3 contains 15 residues. Germline CDR1 SGHAT, CDR2 FQNNGV. V lost 2 bases and J 2 bases, leaving 11 bases between the germline ends. Written as DNA, the CDR3 is TGTGCCAGCAGCTTATCGCGGGCCAACACAGATACGCAGTATTTT. Its protein product is CASSLSRANTDTQYF.

This chain connects TRBV6-5 to TRBJ1-2; a weak D match, TRBD1 (5 bases). This CDR3 has 15 amino acids. V was shortened by 0 bases and J by 2 bases, with 10 bases between the two germline ends. Germline values: CDR1 MNHEY, CDR2 SVGAGI. CDR3 sequence (DNA): TGTGCCAGCAGTTACTCGGGGGTTAAGAACTATGGCTACACCTTC. Protein sequence: CASSYSGVKNYGYTF.

The genes are TRBV29-1 and TRBJ2-7, with D perhaps being TRBD1 or TRBD2 (5 bases each). Germline V gene sequence: CDR1 SQVTM, CDR2 ANQGSEA. The V end was cut by 6 bases, the J end by 4 bases, with 13 bases between. This CDR3 has 12 residues. The chain's CDR3 is CSVQPGPYEQYF. The CDR3 DNA reads TGCAGCGTCCAGCCGGGACCGTACGAGCAGTACTTC.

In DNA form, the CDR3 reads TGTGCCAGTAGGGACAGGATGAACACTGAAGCTTTCTTT. Amino acid sequence: CASRDRMNTEAFF. J is TRBJ1-1 and V is TRBV19; TRBD1 matches at 7 bases. J lost 0 bases, V lost 6 bases, and 1 base had no gene match. Looked up from germline, CDR1 is LNHDA and CDR2 is SQIVND (reference sequence). The CDR3 has 13 residues.

The J gene is TRBJ2-7, the V gene TRBV14, with TRBD1 matching over 7 bases. Germline-derived CDR1 and CDR2 are SGHDN and FVKESK. The J segment lost 3 bases and the V segment lost 5 bases, leaving 10 bases of the junction unmatched. This CDR3 is built from 15 residues. This chain's CDR3 is CASSNPGTVFYEQYF. The CDR3 region has the DNA TGTGCCAGCAGCAACCCCGGGACAGTCTTCTACGAGCAGTACTTC. Complete variable domain (other parts from reference TRBV14 and TRBJ2-7): EAGVTQFPSHSVIEKGQTVTLRCDPISGHDNLYWYRRVMGKEIKFLLHFVKESKQDESGMPNNRFLAERTGGTYSTLKVQPAELEDSGVYFCASSNPGTVFYEQYFGPGTRLTVT.

This clone came up a few times. The CDR3 spells CASSTTASSYNEQFF. The CDR3 region has the DNA TGTGCCAGCAGCACGACTGCGAGCTCCTACAATGAGCAGTTCTTC. The V gene is TRBV7-2, the J gene TRBJ2-1, with D hard to call. V was clipped by 5 bases and J by 0 bases, with 11 bases between them. The CDR3 extends over 15 amino acids. Germline lookup yields CDR1 SGHTA and CDR2 FQGNSA.

The chain carries TRBV30 and TRBJ2-7; D is unclear. CDR1 is GTSNPN, CDR2 SVGIG, per germline (reference sequence). This CDR3 has 8 amino acids. CDR3 sequence: CALGEQYF. Here the CDR3 DNA reads TGTGCGCTGGGGGAGCAGTACTTC. Combining the CDR3 with reference TRBV30 and TRBJ2-7 gives the whole variable domain SQTIHQWPATLVQPVGSPLSLECTVEGTSNPNLYWYRQAAGRGLQLLFYSVGIGQISSEVPQNLSASRPQDRQFILSSKKLLLSDSGFYLCALGEQYFGPGTRLTVT.

The V call is TRBV13, the J call TRBJ1-1; D remains unclear. V lost 2 bases and J 1 base, leaving 8 bases between the germline ends. This CDR3 is 14 amino acids long. Germline-derived CDR1 and CDR2 are PRHDT and FYEKMQ (reference sequence). The DNA for the CDR3 is TGTGCCAGCAGCTTACTTCAGCGGAACACTGAAGCTTTCTTT. Its translation is CASSLLQRNTEAFF.

This chain connects TRBV6-1 to TRBJ2-1, with D unclear. The CDR3 contains 11 residues. Germline V lookup: CDR1 MNHNS, CDR2 SASEGT. Trimming left V 7 bases short and J 14 bases short, with 15 bases between. This chain's CDR3 is CASTLGPAEFF. DNA for the CDR3: TGTGCCAGCACCCTAGGGCCTGCGGAGTTCTTC.

This sequence joins TRBV2 and TRBJ1-2; D ambiguous. Germline V gene sequence: CDR1 SNHLY, CDR2 FYNNEI. The V end was cut by 5 bases, the J end by 6 bases, with 16 bases between. CDR3 length equals 14 residues. CDR3 sequence: CASSPSPTGNGYTF. CDR3 DNA: TGTGCCAGCAGTCCAAGTCCAACGGGAAATGGCTACACCTTC. The entire variable domain, with the rest obtained from reference TRBV2 and TRBJ1-2, is as follows: EPEVTQTPSHQVTQMGQEVILRCVPISNHLYFYWYRQILGQKVEFLVSFYNNEISEKSEIFDDQFSVERPDGSNFTLKIRSTKLEDSAMYFCASSPSPTGNGYTFGSGTRLTVV.

The rearrangement links TRBV2 to TRBJ2-7; perhaps TRBD1 as D (5 bases). Between the trimmed V and J ends, which lost 6 bases and 7 bases, there was a span of 22 bases. Germline assignment: CDR1 SNHLY and CDR2 FYNNEI. This CDR3 has 15 residues. The DNA for the CDR3 is TGTGCCAGCAGCCCCCTGCCCGGAGCCGGACAAGAGCAGTACTTC. Translating gives CASSPLPGAGQEQYF.

The chain couples TRBV9 to TRBJ1-6; D call uncertain. CDR3 length: 13 residues. V dropped 4 bases and J dropped 8 bases, with 10 bases sitting between them. Germline CDR1 reads SGDLS; CDR2 reads YYNGEE. CDR3 DNA: TGTGCCAGCAGCCCTCACCTTGATTCACCCCTCCACTTT. Its protein is CASSPHLDSPLHF. The whole variable domain, remainder taken from reference TRBV9 and TRBJ1-6, is DSGVTQTPKHLITATGQRVTLRCSPRSGDLSVYWYQQSLDQGLQFLIQYYNGEERAKGNILERFSAQQFPDLHSELNLSSLELGDSALYFCASSPHLDSPLHFGNGTRLTVT.

The chain uses TRBV11-2 and TRBJ2-2; 9 bases line up with TRBD1. CDR1 SGHAT and CDR2 FQNNGV come from the germline V gene. This CDR3 comprises 15 residues. The V gene end was trimmed by 1 base and the J gene end by 7 bases; junction bases not matched to a gene: 4. In nucleotides, the CDR3 is TGTGCCAGCAGCTTAGGGGACAGGGACAGCGGGGAGCTGTTTTTT. Its translation is CASSLGDRDSGELFF.

J is TRBJ2-6 and V is TRBV7-2; D may be TRBD1 (5 bases). V was trimmed by 5 bases and J by 0 bases, leaving 14 bases between them. The CDR3 runs 17 residues. Germline CDR1 reads SGHTA; CDR2 reads FQGNSA. CDR3 region: CASSIQKGISGANVLTF. The CDR3 DNA is TGTGCCAGCAGCATCCAAAAGGGGATCTCTGGGGCCAACGTCCTGACTTTC.

V gene TRBV5-6 combines with J gene TRBJ1-5; D might be TRBD1 (6 bases). From germline, CDR1 is SGHDT and CDR2 YYEEEE. Trimming left V 4 bases short and J 7 bases short, with 18 bases between. This CDR3 is 15 amino acids long. The CDR3 loop is CASSKMGGRTQPQHF. The CDR3 bases are TGTGCCAGCAGCAAGATGGGGGGCAGGACGCAGCCCCAGCATTTT.

In this sample, this clone turned up once. This chain uses TRBV4-3 with TRBJ1-6; D remains unclear. Trimming removed 0 bases at V and 3 bases at J, with 6 bases between. Germline V gene data show CDR1 as LGHNA and CDR2 as YSLEER. This CDR3 region has 15 residues. Here the CDR3 reads CASSQDAFYNSPLHF. In DNA form, the CDR3 reads TGCGCCAGCAGCCAAGATGCGTTCTATAATTCACCCCTCCACTTT.

This clone was counted a few times. The J gene is TRBJ2-3, the V gene TRBV4-3, with a possible D match to TRBD2 (6 bases). The CDR3 length is 17 residues. The germline gives CDR1 LGHNA, CDR2 YSLEER. V lost 2 bases, J lost 3 bases, and 18 bases lay in between. Written as DNA, the CDR3 is TGCGCCAGCAGCCAAACAAGGGTCCGGGGGTTGACAGATACGCAGTATTTT. The encoded protein is CASSQTRVRGLTDTQYF.

The J gene is TRBJ1-1, the V gene TRBV7-2; D is possibly TRBD1 (5 bases). CDR1 SGHTA and CDR2 FQGNSA come from the germline V gene. The CDR3 sequence is 13 residues long. The V end was cut by 1 base, the J end by 7 bases, with 10 bases between. CDR3 DNA: TGTGCCAGCAGCTTAGTTCGAGACAGTGAAGCTTTCTTT. It specifies CASSLVRDSEAFF.

The chain links TRBV27 to TRBJ1-5, with 9 bases identical to TRBD1. J was trimmed by 4 bases and V by 2 bases; bases with no gene match: 0. Germline assignment: CDR1 MNHEY and CDR2 SMNVEV (reference sequence). The CDR3 is made up of 14 amino acids. CDR3 sequence reads: CASSLGTGNQPQHF. In DNA form, the CDR3 reads TGTGCCAGCAGTTTAGGGACAGGGAATCAGCCCCAGCATTTT.

This clone was recorded only once. The rearrangement links TRBV6-5 to TRBJ2-7; D possibly corresponds to TRBD1 (7 bases). The CDR3 totals 16 residues. The ends were cut back, 0 bases at V and 4 bases at J, with 16 bases in the middle. The germline CDR1 and CDR2 sequences are MNHEY and SVGAGI. The chain's CDR3 is CASSYSTLTGRYEQYF. As DNA, the CDR3 is TGTGCCAGCAGTTACTCGACCTTGACAGGGAGGTACGAGCAGTACTTC.

The chain employs TRBV6-1 and TRBJ1-5; no reliable D call. V was clipped by 2 bases and J by 0 bases, with 11 bases between them. The germline V gene has CDR1 MNHNS and CDR2 SASEGT. The CDR3 is made up of 16 amino acids. CDR3 nucleotide sequence: TGTGCCAGCAGTGAACCGGGGTCGTATAGCAATCAGCCCCAGCATTTT. As protein: CASSEPGSYSNQPQHF.